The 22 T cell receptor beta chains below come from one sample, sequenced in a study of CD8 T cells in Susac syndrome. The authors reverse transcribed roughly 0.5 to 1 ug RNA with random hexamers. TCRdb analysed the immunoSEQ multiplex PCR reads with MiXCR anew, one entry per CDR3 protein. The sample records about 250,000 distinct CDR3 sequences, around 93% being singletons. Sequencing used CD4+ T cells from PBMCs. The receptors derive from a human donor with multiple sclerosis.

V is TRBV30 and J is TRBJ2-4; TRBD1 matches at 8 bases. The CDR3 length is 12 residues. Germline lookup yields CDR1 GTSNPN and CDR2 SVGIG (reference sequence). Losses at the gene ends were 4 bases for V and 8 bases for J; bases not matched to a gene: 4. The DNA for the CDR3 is TGTGCCTGGACCACAGGGGGGCACATTCAGTACTTC. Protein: CAWTTGGHIQYF.

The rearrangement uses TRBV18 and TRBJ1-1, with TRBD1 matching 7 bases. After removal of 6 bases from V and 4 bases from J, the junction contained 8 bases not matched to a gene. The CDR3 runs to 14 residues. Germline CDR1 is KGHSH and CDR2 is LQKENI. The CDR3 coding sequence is TGTGCCAGCTCGGGGGAGACAGGGCCCACTGAAGCTTTCTTT. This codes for CASSGETGPTEAFF.

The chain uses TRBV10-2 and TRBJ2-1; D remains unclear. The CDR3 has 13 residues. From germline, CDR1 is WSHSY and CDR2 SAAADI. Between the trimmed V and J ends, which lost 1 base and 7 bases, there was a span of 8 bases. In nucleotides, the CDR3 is TGCGCCAGCAGTGAGTTGGCAATTAATGAGCAGTTCTTC. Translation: CASSELAINEQFF.

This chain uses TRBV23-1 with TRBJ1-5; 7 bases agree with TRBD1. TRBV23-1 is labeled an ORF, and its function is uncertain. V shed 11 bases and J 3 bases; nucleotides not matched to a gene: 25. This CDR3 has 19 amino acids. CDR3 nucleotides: TGCGCCTCCCGATCGAGTCCCCCAGGGAGGACAGGCCCCAATCAGCCCCAGCATTTT. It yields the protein CASRSSPPGRTGPNQPQHF.

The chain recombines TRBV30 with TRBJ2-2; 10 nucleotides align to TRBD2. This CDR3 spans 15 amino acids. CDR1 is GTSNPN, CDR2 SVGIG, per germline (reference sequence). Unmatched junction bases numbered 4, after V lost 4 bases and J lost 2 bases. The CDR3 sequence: CAWTRTSGNTGELFF. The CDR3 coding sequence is TGTGCCTGGACCCGGACTAGCGGTAACACCGGGGAGCTGTTTTTT.

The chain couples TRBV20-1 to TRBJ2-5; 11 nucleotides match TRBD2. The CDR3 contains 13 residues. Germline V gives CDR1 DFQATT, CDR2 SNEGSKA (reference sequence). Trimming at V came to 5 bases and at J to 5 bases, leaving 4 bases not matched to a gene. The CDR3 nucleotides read TGCAGTGCTTTAGCGGGGGGGAAGGAGACCCAGTACTTC. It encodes CSALAGGKETQYF.

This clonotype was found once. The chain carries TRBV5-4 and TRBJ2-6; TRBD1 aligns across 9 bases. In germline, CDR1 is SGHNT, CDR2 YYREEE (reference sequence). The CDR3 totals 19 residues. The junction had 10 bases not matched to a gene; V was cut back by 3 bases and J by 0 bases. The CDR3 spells CASSYPPGQGDSGANVLTF. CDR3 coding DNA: TGTGCCAGCAGCTACCCCCCGGGACAGGGAGACTCTGGGGCCAACGTCCTGACTTTC.

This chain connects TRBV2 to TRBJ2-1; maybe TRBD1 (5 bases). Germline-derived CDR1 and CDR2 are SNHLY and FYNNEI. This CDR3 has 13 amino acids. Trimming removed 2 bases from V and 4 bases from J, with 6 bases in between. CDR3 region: CASSERTYNEQFF. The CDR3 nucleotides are TGTGCCAGCAGTGAAAGGACATACAATGAGCAGTTCTTC.

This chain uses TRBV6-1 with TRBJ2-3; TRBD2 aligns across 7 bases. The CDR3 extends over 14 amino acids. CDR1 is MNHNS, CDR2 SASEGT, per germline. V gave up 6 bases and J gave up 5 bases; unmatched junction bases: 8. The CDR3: CASRARLAEDTQYF. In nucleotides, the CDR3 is TGTGCCAGCAGGGCCCGACTAGCCGAAGATACGCAGTATTTT.

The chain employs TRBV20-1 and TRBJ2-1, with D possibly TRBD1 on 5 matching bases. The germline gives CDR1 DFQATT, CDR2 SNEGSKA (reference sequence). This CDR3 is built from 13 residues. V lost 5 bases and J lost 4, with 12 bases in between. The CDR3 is CSAGPRGYNEQFF. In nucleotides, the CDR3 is TGCAGTGCTGGGCCTAGGGGTTACAATGAGCAGTTCTTC.

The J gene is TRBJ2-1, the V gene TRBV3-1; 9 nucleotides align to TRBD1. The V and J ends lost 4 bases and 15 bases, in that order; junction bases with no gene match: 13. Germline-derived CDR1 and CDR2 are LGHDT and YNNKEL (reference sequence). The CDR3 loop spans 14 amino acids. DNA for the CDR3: TGTGCCAGCAGCCCAATGACATGGGACAGGGTTACGTTCTTC. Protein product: CASSPMTWDRVTFF.

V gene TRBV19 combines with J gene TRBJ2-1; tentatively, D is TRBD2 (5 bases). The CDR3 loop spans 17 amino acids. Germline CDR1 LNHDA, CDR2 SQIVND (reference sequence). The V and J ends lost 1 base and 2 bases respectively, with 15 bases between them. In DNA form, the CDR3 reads TGTGCCAGTAGTATAGGGCGTGGTACGGGGACCTACAATGAGCAGTTCTTC. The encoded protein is CASSIGRGTGTYNEQFF.

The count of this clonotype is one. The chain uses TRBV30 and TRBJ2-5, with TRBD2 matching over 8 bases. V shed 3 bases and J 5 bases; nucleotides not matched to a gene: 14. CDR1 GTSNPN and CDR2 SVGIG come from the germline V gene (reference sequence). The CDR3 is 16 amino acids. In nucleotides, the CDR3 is TGTGCCTGGAGCCCGAGCGGGGGAGGGGCGGGGGAGACCCAGTACTTC. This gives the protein CAWSPSGGGAGETQYF.

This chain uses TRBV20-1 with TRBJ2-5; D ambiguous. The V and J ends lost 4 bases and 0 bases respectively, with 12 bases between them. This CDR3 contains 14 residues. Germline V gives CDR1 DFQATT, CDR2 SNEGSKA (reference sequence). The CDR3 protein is CSATVWPNQETQYF. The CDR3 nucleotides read TGCAGTGCTACGGTTTGGCCCAACCAAGAGACCCAGTACTTC.

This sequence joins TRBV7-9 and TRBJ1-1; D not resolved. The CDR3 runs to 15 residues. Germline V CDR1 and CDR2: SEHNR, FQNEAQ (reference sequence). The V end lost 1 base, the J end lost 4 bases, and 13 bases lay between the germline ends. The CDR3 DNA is TGTGCCAGCAGCTTAGGCCGGGCTAAAGCCACTGAAGCTTTCTTT. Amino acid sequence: CASSLGRAKATEAFF. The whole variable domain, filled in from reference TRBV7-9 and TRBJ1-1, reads DTGVSQNPRHKITKRGQNVTFRCDPISEHNRLYWYRQTLGQGPEFLTYFQNEAQLEKSRLLSDRFSAERPKGSFSTLEIQRTEQGDSAMYLCASSLGRAKATEAFFGQGTRLTVV.

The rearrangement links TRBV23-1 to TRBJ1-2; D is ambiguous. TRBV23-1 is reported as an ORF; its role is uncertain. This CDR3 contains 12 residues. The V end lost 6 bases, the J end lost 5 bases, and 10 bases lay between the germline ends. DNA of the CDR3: TGCGCCAGCAGAGGGCCCCTGTATGGCTACACCTTC. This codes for CASRGPLYGYTF.

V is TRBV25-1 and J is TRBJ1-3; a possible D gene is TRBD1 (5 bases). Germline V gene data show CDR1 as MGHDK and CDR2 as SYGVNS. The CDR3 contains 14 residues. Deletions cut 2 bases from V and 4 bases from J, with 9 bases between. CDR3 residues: CASSEERTGNTIYF. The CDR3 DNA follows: TGTGCCAGCAGTGAAGAAAGGACAGGAAACACCATATATTTT.

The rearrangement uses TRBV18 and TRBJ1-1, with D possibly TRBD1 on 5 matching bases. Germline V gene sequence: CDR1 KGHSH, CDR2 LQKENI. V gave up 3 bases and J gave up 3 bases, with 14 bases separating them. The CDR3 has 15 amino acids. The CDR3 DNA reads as TGTGCCAGCTCACCCCGGGGGGTCCAGGACACTGAAGCTTTCTTT. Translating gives CASSPRGVQDTEAFF.

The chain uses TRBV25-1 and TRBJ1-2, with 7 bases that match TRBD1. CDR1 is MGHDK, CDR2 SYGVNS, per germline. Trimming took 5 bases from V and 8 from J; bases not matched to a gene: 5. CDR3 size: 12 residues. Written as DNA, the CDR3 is TGTGCCAGCAGTTATACAGGGGACGGCTACACCTTC. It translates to CASSYTGDGYTF.

This CDR3 reads CAISETSGMRNEQFF. CDR3 bases: TGTGCCATCAGCGAAACTAGCGGGATGCGGAATGAGCAGTTCTTC. The rearrangement joins TRBV10-3 to TRBJ2-1; 10 bases are a match to TRBD2. The length of the CDR3 is 15 residues. Per the germline V gene, CDR1 is ENHRY and CDR2 is SYGVKD. V trimming: 6 bases; J trimming: 7 bases; junction bases outside the gene matches: 9.

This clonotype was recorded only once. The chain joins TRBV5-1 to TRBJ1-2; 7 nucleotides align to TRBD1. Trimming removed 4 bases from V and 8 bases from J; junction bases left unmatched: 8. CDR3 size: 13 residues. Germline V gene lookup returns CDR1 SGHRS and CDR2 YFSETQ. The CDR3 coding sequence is TGCGCCAGCAGCCCTCGGACAGGTGGCGGCTACACCTTC. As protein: CASSPRTGGGYTF.

DNA of the CDR3: TGTGCCAGCAGTTTAGGCGGGAGGGCCTACAATGAGCAGTTCTTC. It yields the protein CASSLGGRAYNEQFF. J is TRBJ2-1 and V is TRBV27, with 9 bases aligning to TRBD2. V dropped 2 bases and J dropped 2; count of bases not matched to a gene: 1. Per germline, CDR1 MNHEY and CDR2 SMNVEV (reference sequence). The CDR3 extends over 15 amino acids.